Listed here are 31 T cell receptor beta chains from one sample, sequenced in a study of cytomegalovirus exposure and HLA in healthy donors. The PCR made use of 60 Vbeta and 13 Jbeta primers. This table comes from immunoSEQ multiplex PCR, and its TCRdb copy is limited to in-frame clones, with some not included. The top ten hold about 2.8% of the sample, which has 110,000 or so clones, about 81% seen once. The sample taken for sequencing was PBMCs. The source of these receptors is a woman aged 40-49 years in good health and CMV-seropositive.

The chain combines TRBV27 with TRBJ2-7; 7 nucleotides align to TRBD1. The CDR3 contains 15 residues. The germline CDR1 and CDR2 sequences are MNHEY and SMNVEV (reference sequence). V was pared by 6 bases and J by 2 bases, with 10 bases of the junction left unmatched. The CDR3 protein is CASRPGQSITYEQYF. The CDR3, as DNA: TGTGCCAGCAGACCGGGACAGTCAATCACCTACGAGCAGTACTTC.

The chain employs TRBV13 and TRBJ2-3; 10 positions agree with TRBD2. There are 17 residues in the CDR3. The V gene end was trimmed by 4 bases and the J gene end by 0 bases; junction bases not matched to a gene: 7. The germline V gene encodes CDR1 PRHDT and CDR2 FYEKMQ (reference sequence). The CDR3 DNA is TGTGCCAGCAGCTCTGAGCGGGGGGGGTCTAGCACAGATACGCAGTATTTT. This codes for CASSSERGGSSTDTQYF.

This chain uses TRBV27 with TRBJ1-1, with a weak D call TRBD1 (5 bases). Trimming took off 6 bases at V and 1 base at J, with 9 bases between the two ends. From germline, CDR1 is MNHEY and CDR2 SMNVEV (reference sequence). CDR3 length: 13 residues. The chain's CDR3 is CASRGGPNTEAFF. The CDR3 bases are TGTGCCAGCAGGGGGGGTCCGAACACTGAAGCTTTCTTT.

The gene calls are TRBV10-3 and TRBJ2-7, with D unresolved. The CDR3 extends over 12 amino acids. Germline-derived CDR1 and CDR2 are ENHRY and SYGVKD. V lost 10 bases, J lost 3 bases, and 13 bases lay in between. The DNA for the CDR3 is TGTGCCACGACCGACGGAGTCTACGAGCAGTACTTC. This translates into CATTDGVYEQYF.

This clone was found a few times. The V gene is TRBV4-3, the J gene TRBJ1-2; D possibly corresponds to TRBD1 (5 bases). This CDR3 has 15 residues. CDR1 is LGHNA and CDR2 is YSLEER in the germline V gene. With 0 bases removed from V and 5 bases from J, the gap between germline ends came to 13 bases. Here the CDR3 reads CASSQDRGPGYGYTF. CDR3 DNA sequence: TGCGCCAGCAGCCAAGATAGGGGTCCGGGTTATGGCTACACCTTC.

V is TRBV27 and J is TRBJ1-2; D is possibly TRBD1 (6 bases). V was clipped by 2 bases and J by 0 bases, with 10 bases between them. Germline V gene sequence: CDR1 MNHEY, CDR2 SMNVEV (reference sequence). CDR3 length: 15 amino acids. CDR3 coding DNA: TGTGCCAGCAGTTTAAGCGGGACAACTAACTATGGCTACACCTTC. This gives the protein CASSLSGTTNYGYTF.

V and J are TRBV29-1 and TRBJ2-3; the D gene is possibly TRBD2 (7 bases). The V end lost 0 bases, the J end lost 4 bases, and 23 bases lay between the germline ends. CDR3 length equals 18 residues. Germline V gene sequence: CDR1 SQVTM, CDR2 ANQGSEA. CDR3 sequence reads: CSVEDMGGGGGIADTQYF. DNA of the CDR3: TGCAGCGTTGAAGATATGGGCGGGGGCGGGGGAATTGCAGATACGCAGTATTTT.

The CDR3 nucleotides are TGTGCCAGCAGCCTATCCTTCTCCTACGAGCAGTACTTC. The encoded protein is CASSLSFSYEQYF. The rearrangement uses TRBV6-5 and TRBJ2-7; D remains unclear. Between the trimmed V and J ends, which lost 6 bases and 0 bases, there was a span of 9 bases. The CDR3 covers 13 residues. Germline assignment: CDR1 MNHEY and CDR2 SVGAGI.

The chain employs TRBV7-9 and TRBJ2-6; D ambiguous. Trimming left V 6 bases short and J 0 bases short, with 6 bases between. From germline, CDR1 is SEHNR and CDR2 FQNEAQ (reference sequence). CDR3 length equals 14 residues. This CDR3 is CASSSFSGANVLTF. The CDR3 DNA reads as TGTGCCAGCAGTAGCTTCTCTGGGGCCAACGTCCTGACTTTC.

The chain couples TRBV7-9 to TRBJ2-1; 8 bases agree with TRBD2. CDR3 length: 17 amino acids. Germline CDR1 reads SEHNR; CDR2 reads FQNEAQ (reference sequence). J lost 7 bases, V lost 1 base, and 12 bases had no gene match. CDR3 protein: CASSLGGLAGLSNEQFF. The CDR3 bases are TGTGCCAGCAGCTTAGGGGGGCTAGCGGGTCTATCTAATGAGCAGTTCTTC.

The genes are TRBV19 and TRBJ1-2, with TRBD1 as a possible D gene (6 bases). V lost 5 bases, J lost 5 bases, and 12 bases lay in between. The CDR3 length is 13 residues. Germline V gene lookup returns CDR1 LNHDA and CDR2 SQIVND (reference sequence). CDR3 nucleotide sequence: TGTGCCAGTAGTCTCCGAACAGGGTATGGCTACACCTTC. This gives the protein CASSLRTGYGYTF.

The J gene is TRBJ1-2, the V gene TRBV28; D may be TRBD1 (6 bases). V was cut by 5 bases and J by 3 bases, with 10 bases left in between. The CDR3 runs to 13 residues. Per germline, CDR1 MDHEN and CDR2 SYDVKM. In DNA, the CDR3 is TGTGCCAGCAGTGAACAGGGCCACTATGGCTACACCTTC. This gives the protein CASSEQGHYGYTF.

The chain joins TRBV7-5 to TRBJ1-1; the table's D gene call, TRBD1, was not cross checked with the DNA. TRBV7-5 is a documented pseudogene. The CDR3 covers 14 residues. CDR3 sequence: CASKSRAGKTEAFF. DNA of the CDR3: TGTGCCAGCAAGAGCAGGGCAGGGAAAACTGAAGCTTTCTTT.

This clone was detected a few times. The rearrangement uses TRBV7-2 and TRBJ2-1; the D is unclear. There are 14 residues in the CDR3. Germline V gene sequence: CDR1 SGHTA, CDR2 FQGNSA. V gave up 5 bases and J gave up 9 bases, with 17 bases separating them. DNA for the CDR3: TGTGCCAGCAGCCCCCGGCTAGTTATTGGTGAGCAGTTCTTC. Translating gives CASSPRLVIGEQFF.

Concerning this clone itself: Other DNA sequences from this sample encode an identical CDR3 as well. The genes are TRBV6-5 and TRBJ1-1, with D hard to call. V gave up 0 bases and J gave up 3 bases, with 5 bases separating them. Germline-derived CDR1 and CDR2 are MNHEY and SVGAGI. This CDR3 is built from 13 residues. As DNA, the CDR3 is TGTGCCAGCAGTTACTCTTCCGACACTGAAGCTTTCTTT. Amino acids: CASSYSSDTEAFF.

The chain combines TRBV7-9 with TRBJ2-7; a weak D match, TRBD1 (5 bases). V lost 1 base, J lost 3 bases, and 22 bases lay in between. CDR3 length: 18 residues. Germline V gene lookup returns CDR1 SEHNR and CDR2 FQNEAQ (reference sequence). CDR3 sequence reads: CASSLGKPGQGKNYEQYF. The CDR3, as DNA: TGTGCCAGCAGCTTAGGAAAGCCCGGGCAGGGTAAAAACTACGAGCAGTACTTC.

This clone came up a few times. The chain is built from TRBV6-5 and TRBJ1-4; D unclear. CDR3 length equals 15 residues. The V and J ends lost 5 bases and 8 bases respectively, with 18 bases between them. Per germline, CDR1 MNHEY and CDR2 SVGAGI. CDR3 bases: TGTGCCAGCAGTCGCATCGGGATCTTGGAGGAAAAACTGTTTTTT. Amino acid sequence: CASSRIGILEEKLFF.

This clone showed up just a few times. The chain joins TRBV5-4 to TRBJ2-2, with no clear D. The germline V gene encodes CDR1 SGHNT and CDR2 YYREEE (reference sequence). The V gene lost 6 bases and the J gene lost 2 bases, with 11 bases spanning the gap. This CDR3 is built from 14 residues. The CDR3 DNA is TGTGCCAGCAACGACTGGCAAAACACCGGGGAGCTGTTTTTT. As protein: CASNDWQNTGELFF.

The chain joins TRBV28 to TRBJ2-2; no clear D. The germline gives CDR1 MDHEN, CDR2 SYDVKM. Trimming removed 5 bases at V and 2 bases at J, with 9 bases between. The length of the CDR3 is 14 residues. The CDR3, as DNA: TGTGCCAGCAGTACCCGGTACAACACCGGGGAGCTGTTTTTT. Translated: CASSTRYNTGELFF. Full variable domain (remainder filled in from reference TRBV28 and TRBJ2-2): DVKVTQSSRYLVKRTGEKVFLECVQDMDHENMFWYRQDPGLGLRLIYFSYDVKMKEKGDIPEGYSVSREKKERFSLILESASTNQTSMYLCASSTRYNTGELFFGEGSRLTVL.

The chain uses TRBV27 and TRBJ2-3; 8 positions agree with TRBD1. The CDR3 runs 14 residues. Looked up from germline, CDR1 is MNHEY and CDR2 is SMNVEV (reference sequence). Unmatched junction bases numbered 3, after V lost 3 bases and J lost 4 bases. CDR3 loop: CASSFRGQADTQYF. The CDR3 nucleotides are TGTGCCAGCAGTTTCAGGGGGCAGGCAGATACGCAGTATTTT.

This rearrangement joins TRBV19 to TRBJ2-1; tentative D call: TRBD2 (6 bases). CDR3 length: 18 residues. Germline lookup yields CDR1 LNHDA and CDR2 SQIVND (reference sequence). V lost 3 bases to trimming and J lost 0 bases, with 18 bases between them. CDR3 in amino acids: CASSMSVRGWSSYNEQFF. The CDR3 DNA reads TGTGCCAGTAGTATGTCGGTCCGGGGGTGGAGCTCCTACAATGAGCAGTTCTTC.

In this sample, this clone turned up once. V usage is TRBV7-3 and J usage is TRBJ1-3; 7 bases map to TRBD1. The CDR3 spans 16 residues. Trimming cost V 2 bases and J 1 base; bases outside gene matches: 5. The germline gives CDR1 SGHTA, CDR2 FQGTGA. The CDR3 region is CASSLFQGGSGNTIYF. CDR3 nucleotides: TGTGCCAGCAGCTTATTTCAGGGGGGTTCTGGAAACACCATATATTTT. Complete variable domain (other parts from reference TRBV7-3 and TRBJ1-3): GAGVSQTPSNKVTEKGKYVELRCDPISGHTALYWYRQSLGQGPEFLIYFQGTGAADDSGLPNDRFFAVRPEGSVSTLKIQRTERGDSAVYLCASSLFQGGSGNTIYFGEGSWLTVV.

This clone was seen a single time. The V call is TRBV5-6, the J call TRBJ2-1; D may be TRBD2 (5 bases). CDR3 size: 14 residues. V was clipped by 5 bases and J by 7 bases, with 16 bases between them. The germline V gene has CDR1 SGHDT and CDR2 YYEEEE. The CDR3 region has the DNA TGTGCCAGCAGTCCACTGGGAGTCGAGAATGAGCAGTTCTTC. Its translation is CASSPLGVENEQFF. Complete variable domain (other parts from reference TRBV5-6 and TRBJ2-1): DAGVTQSPTHLIKTRGQQVTLRCSPKSGHDTVSWYQQALGQGPQFIFQYYEEEERQRGNFPDRFSGHQFPNYSSELNVNALLLGDSALYLCASSPLGVENEQFFGPGTRLTVL.

The V and J genes are TRBV4-1 and TRBJ1-1, with TRBD1 matching 7 bases. V dropped 3 bases and J dropped 12; count of bases not matched to a gene: 10. CDR1 is MGHRA and CDR2 is YSYEKL in the germline V gene. The CDR3 is made up of 13 amino acids. CDR3 sequence: CASSHSRGGRSFF. The DNA for the CDR3 is TGCGCCAGCAGCCACTCAAGAGGGGGCAGGTCTTTCTTT.

This chain connects TRBV29-1 to TRBJ1-3; 9 bases agree with TRBD1. The germline CDR1 and CDR2 sequences are SQVTM and ANQGSEA. The V segment lost 0 bases and the J segment 2 bases; nucleotides outside the gene matches: 2. The CDR3 is 15 residues long. This CDR3 reads CSVEDGDRAGNTIYF. DNA of the CDR3: TGCAGCGTTGAAGATGGGGACAGGGCTGGAAACACCATATATTTT.

The chain couples TRBV6-5 to TRBJ2-3; TRBD2 matches 10 bases. Germline assignment: CDR1 MNHEY and CDR2 SVGAGI. This CDR3 has 14 amino acids. V lost 8 bases to trimming and J lost 2 bases; unmatched junction nucleotides: 4. CDR3: CASRLAGDTDTQYF. The CDR3 coding sequence is TGTGCCAGCCGACTAGCGGGTGACACAGATACGCAGTATTTT.

The rearrangement links TRBV6-1 to TRBJ1-2; TRBD1 might be the D (5 bases). The V and J ends lost 1 base and 2 bases respectively, with 11 bases between them. The CDR3 has 15 residues. The germline V gene has CDR1 MNHNS and CDR2 SASEGT. The CDR3 is CASSEGLTVNYGYTF. The CDR3 nucleotides are TGTGCCAGCAGTGAAGGGTTGACAGTCAACTATGGCTACACCTTC.

The genes are TRBV27 and TRBJ1-1; maybe TRBD1 (5 bases). Trimming took 2 bases from V and 0 from J, leaving 7 bases between them. Germline V CDR1 and CDR2: MNHEY, SMNVEV (reference sequence). This CDR3 contains 14 residues. The CDR3 spells CASSLRGMNTEAFF. CDR3 DNA: TGTGCCAGCAGTTTAAGGGGTATGAACACTGAAGCTTTCTTT.

The sample holds a few counts of this clone. The CDR3 DNA sequence: TGCGCCAGCAGCCAAGATGGCCAGGGGGCTTACAATGAGCAGTTCTTC. Translating gives CASSQDGQGAYNEQFF. The gene calls are TRBV4-3 and TRBJ2-1, with 8 bases that match TRBD1. The germline V gene encodes CDR1 LGHNA and CDR2 YSLEER. V dropped 0 bases and J dropped 4; count of bases not matched to a gene: 5. The CDR3 sequence is 16 residues long.

This chain connects TRBV4-1 to TRBJ1-3; D remains unclear. CDR1 and CDR2 from the germline V gene are MGHRA and YSYEKL. Trimming shortened V by 3 bases and J by 1 base, and 19 bases separated the two germline ends. There are 18 residues in the CDR3. Written as DNA, the CDR3 is TGCGCCAGCAGCCATCTGCCCACCGGGAGTGGATCTGGAAACACCATATATTTT. This translates into CASSHLPTGSGSGNTIYF.

Details on this clone: Other DNA sequences in the same sample also yield this CDR3. V is TRBV20-1 and J is TRBJ2-1, with D possibly TRBD2 on 5 matching bases. This CDR3 region has 10 residues. V lost 3 bases and J 8 bases, leaving 5 bases between the germline ends. Germline V lookup: CDR1 DFQATT, CDR2 SNEGSKA (reference sequence). The CDR3 protein is CSARRDEQFF. CDR3 DNA sequence: TGCAGTGCTAGGAGGGATGAGCAGTTCTTC.